Each of the 5 T cell receptor beta chains below was sequenced from the same sample in a study of CD8+ T cells in alopecia areata. Extracted RNA was reverse transcribed, and the resulting cDNA served as sequencing template. The table came from immunoSEQ multiplex PCR; TCRdb's copy has only in-frame clones and leaves some out. This sample has 150,000 or so clones, with 45% to 55% found just once. The sample consisted of CD8+ T cells sorted from blood, taken at week 0. These receptor sequences come from a human donor with alopecia areata.

As concerns this clone: Other DNA sequences of this sample code for an identical CDR3. This chain links TRBV29-1 with TRBJ1-2; possibly TRBD1 for D (6 bases). Trimming left V 6 bases short and J 4 bases short, with 9 bases between. The germline CDR1 and CDR2 sequences are SQVTM and ANQGSEA. This CDR3 has 11 amino acids. The CDR3 loop reads CSVRTVYGYTF. The CDR3 nucleotides are TGCAGCGTGAGGACAGTCTATGGCTACACCTTC.

The chain is built from TRBV29-1 and TRBJ1-2; D gene unclear. Germline V gene sequence: CDR1 SQVTM, CDR2 ANQGSEA. The CDR3 is 13 amino acids. V was shortened by 3 bases and J by 0 bases, with 8 bases between the two germline ends. Here the CDR3 reads CSVDGGPNYGYTF. In DNA form, the CDR3 reads TGCAGCGTTGATGGCGGACCTAACTATGGCTACACCTTC.

V and J are TRBV30 and TRBJ1-2; a weak D match, TRBD1 (6 bases). Per the germline V gene, CDR1 is GTSNPN and CDR2 is SVGIG (reference sequence). The CDR3 is 14 amino acids. Deletions cut 4 bases from V and 6 bases from J, with 18 bases between. CDR3 loop: CAWIPTGLVNGYTF. CDR3 bases: TGTGCCTGGATCCCTACAGGGCTGGTTAATGGCTACACCTTC.

The chain combines TRBV2 with TRBJ1-2; D possibly corresponds to TRBD1 (5 bases). The V end lost 4 bases, the J end lost 2 bases, and 11 bases lay between the germline ends. The CDR3 runs 14 residues. CDR1 and CDR2 (germline): SNHLY, FYNNEI. The CDR3 loop reads CASSGAGMNYGYTF. CDR3 nucleotides: TGTGCCAGCAGTGGGGCAGGGATGAACTATGGCTACACCTTC.

The chain carries TRBV30 and TRBJ2-3; 13 positions agree with TRBD2. V dropped 8 bases and J dropped 4; count of bases not matched to a gene: 6. There are 14 residues in the CDR3. Germline CDR1 reads GTSNPN; CDR2 reads SVGIG (reference sequence). This CDR3 is CAGGLAGVADTQYF. DNA of the CDR3: TGTGCCGGAGGACTAGCGGGGGTTGCAGATACGCAGTATTTT.